This T cell receptor (beta chain) was captured by sequencing in a study of vaccination effects on CD4 cells after COVID-19. Study at large: After the second dose, samples were taken at median day 72.

Before sequencing, viral peptide pools were used by the ViraFEST assay to expand antigen-specific CD4+ T cells. Isolating CD4+ T cells followed less than 11 days of culture. Each participant received a vaccine that was either BNT162b2 or mRNA-1273, given as two doses. A half-volume exchange with IL-2 medium occurred on days 3 and 7. A remark on this clone: Its antigen remains unidentified.

This CDR3 contains 15 residues. CDR1 MRHNA and CDR2 SNTAGT come from the germline V gene. With 3 bases removed from V and 4 bases from J, the gap between germline ends came to 10 bases. Profiling relied on immunoSEQ multiplex PCR, and the TCRdb table lists in-frame clones only, not all of them. The sample yields about 66,000 clones, around four fifths seen once. The TCR sequence derives from a human donor who received a COVID-19 vaccine. J is TRBJ2-6 and V is TRBV6-4; no firm D call. The material was CD4+ T cells from PBMCs cultured with HCoV-OC43 spike peptides, obtained after COVID-19 vaccination. The subset is: HCoV-OC43 spike overlapping peptide pool stimulation. The CDR3 protein is CASSDGSSGANVLTF. In DNA form, the CDR3 reads TGTGCCAGCAGTGATGGGTCTTCGGGGGCCAACGTCCTGACTTTC.